This TCR beta chain was profiled in a study of blood T cell repertoires in COVID-19. Study information: Donors in the United States, Italy and Spain gave samples during acute or convalescent COVID-19. PBMCs, B-cell-depleted T cells, or T cells were the source of the cDNA or gDNA that made up the material.

Original methodology: Estimated nucleated cell counts came from reference gene primer amplification. Profiled with immunoSEQ multiplex PCR; TCRdb holds only in-frame clones, not every one. V, J and clone size were drawn from that table, and D and trimming were deduced from the DNA. There are some 200,000 clones in the sample; more than 75% occur only once, and 10% to 15% lies in the top ten. Germline CDR1 is LGHNA and CDR2 is YSLEER. There are 19 residues in the CDR3. Trimming removed 3 bases from V and 6 bases from J; junction bases left unmatched: 12. The receptor's source is a woman aged 40 to 50 with acute or convalescent COVID-19. Sequenced input: peripheral blood. The chain couples TRBV4-3 to TRBJ2-2; 14 bases line up with TRBD2. The CDR3 loop reads CASSQGTSGSLFPPGELFF. The CDR3 DNA reads TGCGCCAGCAGCCAGGGGACTAGCGGGAGTTTATTTCCCCCCGGGGAGCTGTTTTTT.